This entry features one T cell receptor (beta chain) sequence. The sample holds one count of this clone. The antigen it binds to is not known. No base quality values were provided; no much bigger clone lies one nucleotide off. Each collaborating institution followed its own protocols to collect whole blood in K2EDTA tubes. For TCRbeta analysis, collaborators shipped samples in one of three forms: frozen whole blood, isolated PBMCs, or DNA extracted from either of those sample types. TCRbeta CDR3 regions were amplified from genomic DNA using the immunoSEQ Assay, a bias-controlled multiplex PCR. The authors processed their data as follows. Nucleated cell counts per sample were estimated from amplification of reference gene primers within the assay. Sequence reads were collapsed and filtered to measure the absolute abundance of every unique TCRbeta CDR3 rearrangement. For each sample, productive Simpson clonality was calculated as the square root of Simpson's diversity index over productive rearrangements. Here the immuneACCESS table is served through TCRdb, limited to in-frame sequences with V and J called. Missing clones are a known gap in these copies; in checked studies unresolved V genes cover under half, and the rest lacks a known reason. D and trimming come from the DNA, and the V and J calls and clone size come from that table. The sample profile shows around 500,000 clones; roughly 88% of them were found once. The ten largest clones capture under 4% of the sample.

The data stem from a study of blood T cell repertoires in COVID-19 (dated by TCRdb to the early 2020s). In the study overall: The collaborator samples originated in the United States, Italy and Spain and spanned the acute and convalescent phases of COVID-19. The prospective study material was composed of cDNA or gDNA derived from T cells, B-cell-depleted T cells, or PBMCs. Deeply sampled blood TCRbeta repertoires from subjects exposed to, actively infected with, or recovered from COVID-19 were included in the dataset. The repertoires were released in a freely available public database meant as a resource for research on the immune response to SARS-CoV-2. The samples were drawn from the first 160 participants of the ongoing ImmuneRACE study and from 950 to 1,500 subjects provided by 6 global collaborators. Sample metadata almost always included a de-identified subject ID, COVID-19 status, age in years and sex. Where available, HLA class I and class II types were taken from metadata supplied by the sample provider and were not determined by assay-based typing. Points the paper makes about the study in general: Clinical and demographic metadata were provided uncurated, with the amount varying by source and participant.

A distance of 9 bases separates the germline ends of V and J, which lose 1 base and 4 bases respectively. Including cysteine and phenylalanine, the CDR3 has 14 amino acids. Only the CDR3 portion is preserved as DNA: 42 bases, with reading frame beginning at the first base. CDR1 SEHNR and CDR2 FQNEAQ are derived from the germline V gene (reference sequence). Input material: peripheral blood. The rearranged segments are TRBV7-9 and TRBJ2-3, with TRBD1 perhaps the D gene, on 6 matching bases. The TCR was taken from a human donor in a cohort sampled during active COVID-19. The CDR3 protein sequence reads: CASSLDRAADTQYF. The nucleotides are TGTGCCAGCAGCTTAGACAGGGCGGCAGATACGCAGTATTTT.